This T cell receptor (beta chain) was sequenced in a study of blood T cells in healthy people across ages. Study at large: The template switching approach captured approximately one barcoded beta molecule for every two T cells. Points from the study as a whole: Unsorted PBMCs prevented conclusive naive versus antigen-experienced comparison. In long-lived donors, naive CD4+ cell counts and diversity exceeded those of aged donors.

For the second PCR, which ran for roughly 6 to 12 cycles, a sample-barcoded 5' primer and a J-beta primer mix were used. Each CDR3 protein gets one entry after TCRdb re-called the 5' RACE reads with MiXCR. This repertoire shows 650,000 to 800,000 distinct CDR3 sequences, over 40% found once; its top ten account for roughly 12%. Germline V gene lookup returns CDR1 DFQATT and CDR2 SNEGSKA (reference sequence). The CDR3 loop spans 14 amino acids. Trimming took off 6 bases at V and 2 bases at J, with 17 bases between the two ends. With regard to this clonotype: Its cognate antigen is unknown. A much larger clone sits a single nucleotide away, making a read error possible.

Caucasian individuals from Russia who were healthy and aged about 6 to 95 acted as donors. The sequenced material came from blood. The chain is built from TRBV20-1 and TRBJ2-7; possible D gene TRBD2, 6 bases. This TCR derives from a woman older than 75 in good health. The CDR3 spells CSAPYPTRAYEQYF. The CDR3 coding sequence is TGCAGTGCCCCGTATCCGACTAGGGCCTACGAGCAGTACTTC.